This record concerns one TCR beta chain sequence. Its antigen specificity is not known. No per-base quality is available; no much larger clone lies one base away. The library was built by means of the immunoSEQ multiplex PCR assay. TCRdb stores this immuneACCESS table with in-frame sequences only. Part of the clones is absent; in the studies checked, under half of the shortfall reflects unresolved V genes, and no reason is known for the rest. Counted in this sample were some 100,000 clones; 79% of them appeared once. The ten largest clones take up about 11% of the sample. These data belong to a study of control samples from healthy donors and cancer patients (TCRdb year 2020). At the junction V is shortened by 3 bases and J by 4 bases, with 16 bases in between. From the cysteine through the phenylalanine, the CDR3 covers 15 amino acids. The sequence is cut down to CDR3 DNA, 45 bases in frame from base 1. Via the germline V gene, CDR1 is KGHSH and CDR2 LQKENI.

This clonotype was obtained from a woman in her 30s in good health. The sequenced sample was blood. The chain was built from TRBV18 and TRBJ2-7, with a weak D call of TRBD2 (6 bases match). The nucleotide sequence reads as follows: TGTGCCAGCTCACCGGTGACGGGGACTTTGTACGAGCAGTACTTC. Its protein is CASSPVTGTLYEQYF.